This T cell receptor beta chain was profiled in a study of identical twins. Study results and limitations: Fewer insertions characterized abundant cord blood beta clonotypes, whereas memory repertoires showed none.

The germline CDR1 and CDR2 sequences are SGHDN and FVKESK. CDR3 length equals 16 residues. The trim removed 0 bases at V and 3 bases at J, leaving 4 bases unmatched. As for this clonotype: No antigen is known for it.

TCRdb re-derived calls from the 5' RACE reads in MiXCR, one entry per CDR3 protein. The table has some 1,700,000 distinct CDR3 sequences, around 33% seen once. The rearrangement joins TRBV14 to TRBJ2-1; 8 bases align to TRBD2. The sequencing sample was made of cord blood. This sequence was found in a newborn girl in good health. In nucleotides, the CDR3 is TGTGCCAGCAGCCAAGAAGGGACTAGAATCTACAATGAGCAGTTCTTC. The encoded protein is CASSQEGTRIYNEQFF.